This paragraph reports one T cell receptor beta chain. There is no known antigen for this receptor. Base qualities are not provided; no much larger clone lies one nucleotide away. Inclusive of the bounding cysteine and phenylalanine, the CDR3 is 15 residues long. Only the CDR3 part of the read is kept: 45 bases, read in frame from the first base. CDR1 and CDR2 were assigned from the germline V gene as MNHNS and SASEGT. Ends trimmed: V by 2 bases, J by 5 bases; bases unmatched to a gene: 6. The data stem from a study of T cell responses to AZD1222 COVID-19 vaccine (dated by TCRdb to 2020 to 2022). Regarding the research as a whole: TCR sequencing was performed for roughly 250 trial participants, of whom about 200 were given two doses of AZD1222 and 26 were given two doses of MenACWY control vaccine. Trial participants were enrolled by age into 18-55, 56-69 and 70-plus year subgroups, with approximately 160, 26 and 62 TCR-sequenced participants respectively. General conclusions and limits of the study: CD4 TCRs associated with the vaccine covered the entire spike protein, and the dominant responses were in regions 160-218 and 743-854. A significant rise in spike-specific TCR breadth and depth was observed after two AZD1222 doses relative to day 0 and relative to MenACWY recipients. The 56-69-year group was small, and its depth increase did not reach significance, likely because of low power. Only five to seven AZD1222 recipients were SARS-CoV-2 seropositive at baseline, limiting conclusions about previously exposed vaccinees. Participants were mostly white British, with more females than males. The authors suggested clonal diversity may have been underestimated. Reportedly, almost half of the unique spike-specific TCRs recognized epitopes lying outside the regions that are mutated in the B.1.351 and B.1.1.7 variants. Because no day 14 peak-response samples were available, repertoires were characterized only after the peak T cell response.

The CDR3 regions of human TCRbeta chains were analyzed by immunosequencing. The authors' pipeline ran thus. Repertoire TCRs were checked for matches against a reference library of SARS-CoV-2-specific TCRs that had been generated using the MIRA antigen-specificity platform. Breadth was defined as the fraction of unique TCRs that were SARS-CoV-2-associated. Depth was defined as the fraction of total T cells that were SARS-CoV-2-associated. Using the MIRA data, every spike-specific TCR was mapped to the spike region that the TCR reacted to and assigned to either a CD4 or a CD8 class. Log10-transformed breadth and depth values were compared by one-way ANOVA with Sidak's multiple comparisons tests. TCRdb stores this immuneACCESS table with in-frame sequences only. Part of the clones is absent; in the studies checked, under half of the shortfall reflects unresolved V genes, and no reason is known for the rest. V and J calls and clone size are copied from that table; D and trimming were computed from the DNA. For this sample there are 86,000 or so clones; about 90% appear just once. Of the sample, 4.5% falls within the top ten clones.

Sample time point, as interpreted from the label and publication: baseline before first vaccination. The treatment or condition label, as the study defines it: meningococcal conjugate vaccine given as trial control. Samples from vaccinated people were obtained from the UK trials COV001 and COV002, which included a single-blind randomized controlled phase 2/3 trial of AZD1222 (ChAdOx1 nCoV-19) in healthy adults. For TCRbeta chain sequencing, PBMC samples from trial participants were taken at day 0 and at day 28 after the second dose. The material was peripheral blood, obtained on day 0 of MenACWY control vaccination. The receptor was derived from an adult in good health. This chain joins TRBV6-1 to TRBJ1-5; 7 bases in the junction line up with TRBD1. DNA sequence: TGTGCCAGCAGTGAAACAAGGGACAGACATCAGCCCCAGCATTTT. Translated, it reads CASSETRDRHQPQHF.